The 23 T cell receptor beta chains presented below share a single source sample, sequenced in a study of monozygotic twins with inflammatory bowel disease. TCRdb reanalyzed the 5' RACE reads, giving one entry per CDR3 protein sequence and no DNA. With 110,000 to 150,000 distinct CDR3 sequences in the sample, the ten largest clones hold roughly 1.2%. Material: blood. The receptors were sampled from a human donor with ulcerative colitis or Crohn's disease, or a healthy co-twin of an affected twin (not recorded which).

The chain couples TRBV27 to TRBJ2-1; TCRdb outputs TRBD2, but without DNA this stays unchecked. The germline V gene has CDR1 MNHEY and CDR2 SMNVEV (reference sequence). This CDR3 region has 18 residues. The CDR3 is CASSFISPTSGIYNEQFF.

The chain has TRBV30 and TRBJ2-3. The CDR3 has 11 amino acids. CDR1 is GTSNPN, CDR2 SVGIG, per germline (reference sequence). The CDR3 spells CAWTSTDTQYF.

The chain joins TRBV27 to TRBJ1-1. This CDR3 contains 11 residues. Germline CDR1 and CDR2: MNHEY and SMNVEV (reference sequence). Here the CDR3 reads CASSGLPEAFF.

The chain uses TRBV30 and TRBJ2-1; as DNA is missing, the TRBD2 call by TCRdb cannot be tested. CDR3 length: 15 amino acids. Germline CDR1 and CDR2: GTSNPN and SVGIG (reference sequence). The CDR3 here is CAWSVSSPTYNEQFF.

V and J are TRBV9 and TRBJ1-6; the D call from TCRdb, TRBD1, cannot be confirmed without DNA. Germline values: CDR1 SGDLS, CDR2 YYNGEE. The CDR3 has 14 amino acids. CDR3 sequence reads: CASSARVANSPLHF.

The V gene is TRBV7-2, the J gene TRBJ2-2; TCRdb calls TRBD1, which cannot be checked without DNA. The CDR3 length is 15 residues. Germline V gene lookup returns CDR1 SGHTA and CDR2 FQGNSA. CDR3 loop: CASSLDSAGSGELFF. Combining the CDR3 with reference TRBV7-2 and TRBJ2-2 gives the whole variable domain GAGVSQSPSNKVTEKGKDVELRCDPISGHTALYWYRQSLGQGLEFLIYFQGNSAPDKSGLPSDRFSAERTGGSVSTLTIQRTQQEDSAVYLCASSLDSAGSGELFFGEGSRLTVL.

This chain connects TRBV7-9 to TRBJ2-7; TCRdb's D call of TRBD2 is untestable without DNA. Germline CDR1 and CDR2: SEHNR and FQNEAQ (reference sequence). This CDR3 has 14 residues. The CDR3 loop is CASSSRLAPYEQYF.

This CDR3 is CASSLGQEGSPLHF. The chain is built from TRBV7-6 and TRBJ1-6; the TCRdb call, TRBD1, lacks DNA for checking. This CDR3 spans 14 amino acids. Germline-derived CDR1 and CDR2 are SGHVS and FNYEAQ.

J is TRBJ2-7 and V is TRBV20-1; TCRdb gives TRBD2 as the D gene, but with no DNA this cannot be confirmed. This CDR3 is 14 amino acids long. Germline CDR1 reads DFQATT; CDR2 reads SNEGSKA (reference sequence). CDR3 residues: CSAKSILATYEQYF.

V gene TRBV19 combines with J gene TRBJ2-1. In germline, CDR1 is LNHDA, CDR2 SQIVND (reference sequence). The CDR3 consists of 13 residues. CDR3 residues: CASSPRIYNEQFF. Variable domain in full (rest from reference TRBV19 and TRBJ2-1): DGGITQSPKYLFRKEGQNVTLSCEQNLNHDAMYWYRQDPGQGLRLIYYSQIVNDFQKGDIAEGYSVSREKKESFPLTVTSAQKNPTAFYLCASSPRIYNEQFFGPGTRLTVL.

This chain joins TRBV6-6 and TRBJ2-1; TCRdb calls TRBD2, which cannot be checked without DNA. The CDR3 contains 14 residues. Germline values: CDR1 MNHNY, CDR2 SVGAGI (reference sequence). CDR3 amino acids: CASSLAAPYNEQFF.

The V call is TRBV7-2, the J call TRBJ2-1; lacking DNA, the TRBD1 call made by TCRdb goes unchecked. Germline assignment: CDR1 SGHTA and CDR2 FQGNSA. This CDR3 contains 13 residues. The CDR3: CASSRDRSNEQFF.

This rearrangement joins TRBV6-1 to TRBJ2-2; TCRdb names TRBD2, which stays unverified in the absence of DNA. The V gene's germline CDR1 is MNHNS and CDR2 SASEGT. The CDR3 runs 16 residues. The CDR3 region is CASSATAGYLTGELFF.

The chain links TRBV4-1 to TRBJ1-6. Germline CDR1 MGHRA, CDR2 YSYEKL. The CDR3 has 12 residues. This CDR3 reads CASSQGISPLHF.

This chain's CDR3 is CSAVRAKETQYF. This sequence joins TRBV20-1 and TRBJ2-5. This CDR3 comprises 12 residues. CDR1 is DFQATT and CDR2 is SNEGSKA in the germline V gene (reference sequence).

The chain combines TRBV5-1 with TRBJ2-1; the D call from TCRdb, TRBD2, cannot be confirmed without DNA. Germline CDR1 SGHRS, CDR2 YFSETQ. CDR3 length equals 14 residues. The CDR3 reads CASSLNSGNNEQFF.

The chain has TRBV28 and TRBJ2-2; the D call of TRBD1 rests on TCRdb alone, since no DNA is present to check it. The CDR3 is 16 residues long. Per germline, CDR1 MDHEN and CDR2 SYDVKM. CDR3 region: CASSRATELNTGELFF.

The chain couples TRBV7-9 to TRBJ2-2; there is no DNA to check the TCRdb D call of TRBD1. CDR3 size: 15 residues. Germline-derived CDR1 and CDR2 are SEHNR and FQNEAQ (reference sequence). CDR3 residues: CASSHAPEGIGELFF.

The chain is built from TRBV6-5 and TRBJ1-1; the TCRdb D gene call, TRBD1, has no DNA to confirm it. The CDR3 has 15 residues. The germline CDR1 and CDR2 sequences are MNHEY and SVGAGI. CDR3: CASSYSGRVGTEAFF.

The chain recombines TRBV10-3 with TRBJ1-1; the TRBD1 assignment by TCRdb is unverifiable without DNA. CDR1 is ENHRY and CDR2 is SYGVKD in the germline V gene. The CDR3 covers 14 residues. CDR3 sequence reads: CAIMKTGVGTEAFF.

J is TRBJ2-7 and V is TRBV5-1. CDR1 is SGHRS and CDR2 is YFSETQ in the germline V gene. This CDR3 is built from 13 residues. CDR3 region: CASSFAGAHEQYF.

The V and J genes are TRBV20-1 and TRBJ2-6; TCRdb designates TRBD2, a call that cannot be tested without DNA. Per germline, CDR1 DFQATT and CDR2 SNEGSKA (reference sequence). The CDR3 is 15 amino acids. The CDR3 protein is CSARVEGGGANVLTF.

The genes are TRBV20-1 and TRBJ2-3. The CDR3 has 14 residues. In germline, CDR1 is DFQATT, CDR2 SNEGSKA (reference sequence). The CDR3 reads CSAYRVPSTDTQYF.